This T cell receptor (beta chain) was retrieved from a study of blood T cell repertoires in COVID-19. Study details: Acute-phase and convalescent COVID-19 samples originated in the United States, Italy and Spain.

Method: immunoSEQ multiplex PCR; TCRdb's copy keeps in-frame clones and lacks some. The sample yields 75,000 to 90,000 clones, around 90% seen once. CDR3 length: 13 amino acids. The V segment lost 7 bases and the J segment 11 bases; nucleotides outside the gene matches: 8. Germline V gene lookup returns CDR1 LNHDA and CDR2 SQIVND (reference sequence). This sequence originates from a woman aged 45-65 years in a cohort sampled during active COVID-19. The chain couples TRBV19 to TRBJ1-5; 10 bases fit TRBD1. The specimen was peripheral blood. The CDR3 region is CASTSGQGFTQHF. CDR3 coding DNA: TGTGCCAGTACCTCGGGACAGGGGTTTACCCAGCATTTT. Looking up the rest from reference TRBV19 and TRBJ1-5 gives the full variable domain: DGGITQSPKYLFRKEGQNVTLSCEQNLNHDAMYWYRQDPGQGLRLIYYSQIVNDFQKGDIAEGYSVSREKKESFPLTVTSAQKNPTAFYLCASTSGQGFTQHFGDGTRLSIL.